What follows are 17 T cell receptor beta chains derived from one specimen sequenced in a study of CD8 T cells in Susac syndrome. About 0.5 to 1 ug RNA was reverse transcribed with random hexamers. MiXCR, run by TCRdb on the immunoSEQ multiplex PCR reads, gives a single entry per CDR3 protein. Among roughly 150,000 distinct CDR3 sequences, approximately 96% were seen once, and the ten largest hold more than 0.075%. The sequenced sample was CD4+ T cells from PBMCs. Receptors were obtained from a human donor with Susac syndrome.

The chain carries TRBV3-1 and TRBJ1-2, with D possibly TRBD1 on 6 matching bases. Germline assignment: CDR1 LGHDT and CDR2 YNNKEL (reference sequence). This CDR3 is 13 amino acids long. With 1 base removed from V and 6 bases from J, the gap between germline ends came to 9 bases. The CDR3 region has the DNA TGTGCCAGCAGCCAAGGACAGGCCCATGGCTACACCTTC. Translating gives CASSQGQAHGYTF. Supplemented by reference TRBV3-1 and TRBJ1-2, the full variable domain reads DTAVSQTPKYLVTQMGNDKSIKCEQNLGHDTMYWYKQDSKKFLKIMFSYNNKELIINETVPNRFSPKSPDKAHLNLHINSLELGDSAVYFCASSQGQAHGYTFGSGTRLTVV.

The chain combines TRBV18 with TRBJ2-1; 10 bases fit TRBD2. The V gene's germline CDR1 is KGHSH and CDR2 LQKENI. Trimming took 6 bases from V and 6 from J; bases not matched to a gene: 11. CDR3 length: 16 amino acids. CDR3 DNA: TGTGCCAGCTCCCCCCCCGGGATAGCGGGGGGCAATGAGCAGTTCTTC. Translated: CASSPPGIAGGNEQFF.

This clonotype was found once. V gene TRBV14 combines with J gene TRBJ2-2; TRBD1 agrees at 7 bases. Germline values: CDR1 SGHDN, CDR2 FVKESK. The CDR3 has 15 residues. The V gene end was trimmed by 1 base and the J gene end by 1 base; junction bases not matched to a gene: 0. CDR3 amino acids: CASSQGTGNTGELFF. The CDR3 nucleotides are TGTGCCAGCAGCCAAGGGACAGGGAACACCGGGGAGCTGTTTTTT.

This chain joins TRBV20-1 and TRBJ2-7; D not resolved. Between the trimmed V and J ends, which lost 3 bases and 9 bases, there was a span of 12 bases. This CDR3 has 11 residues. Germline V gives CDR1 DFQATT, CDR2 SNEGSKA (reference sequence). Here the CDR3 reads CSASNQFWQYF. CDR3 sequence (DNA): TGCAGTGCTAGTAACCAGTTTTGGCAGTACTTC.

The chain couples TRBV9 to TRBJ2-1, with D uncertain. The V end lost 0 bases, the J end lost 10 bases, and 8 bases lay between the germline ends. Germline V CDR1 and CDR2: SGDLS, YYNGEE. CDR3 length: 12 residues. The CDR3 nucleotides are TGTGCCAGCAGCGTAGACGGGCAGGAGCAGTTCTTC. This codes for CASSVDGQEQFF.

V usage is TRBV12-3 or TRBV12-4 and J usage is TRBJ2-5; D not resolved. The CDR3 loop spans 13 amino acids. The V and J ends lost 2 bases and 5 bases respectively, with 9 bases between them. The CDR3 bases are TGTGCCAGCAGTTTATCCGGGTTGGAGACCCAGTACTTC. It encodes CASSLSGLETQYF.

The rearrangement links TRBV20-1 to TRBJ1-1; D gene uncertain. Germline V gene data show CDR1 as DFQATT and CDR2 as SNEGSKA (reference sequence). There are 11 residues in the CDR3. CDR3 DNA: TGCAGCGGGGTTGGGAACACTGAAGCTTTCTTT. Its translation is CSGVGNTEAFF.

This chain's CDR3 is CASSLEQGSGETQYF. The CDR3, as DNA: TGTGCCAGCAGCTTAGAGCAGGGGAGTGGAGAGACCCAGTACTTC. V and J are TRBV7-9 and TRBJ2-5, with D possibly TRBD1 on 6 matching bases. Germline CDR1 and CDR2: SEHNR and FQNEAQ (reference sequence). V lost 1 base and J lost 4, with 13 bases in between. The CDR3 runs to 15 residues.

This chain uses TRBV12-3 or TRBV12-4 with TRBJ1-5; perhaps TRBD1 as D (6 bases). V gave up 6 bases and J gave up 3 bases, with 12 bases separating them. CDR3 length equals 14 residues. CDR3 loop: CASSPQGSNQPQHF. CDR3 DNA: TGTGCCAGCAGCCCTCAGGGGTCCAATCAGCCCCAGCATTTT.

The V call is TRBV6-5, the J call TRBJ1-2, with TRBD1 identical over 7 bases. The junction had 5 bases not matched to a gene; V was cut back by 6 bases and J by 4 bases. In germline, CDR1 is MNHEY, CDR2 SVGAGI. The CDR3 sequence is 13 residues long. Written as DNA, the CDR3 is TGTGCCAGCAGGACTACAGGGGTCTATGGCTACACCTTC. Amino acids: CASRTTGVYGYTF.

This clonotype was observed once. The gene calls are TRBV20-1 and TRBJ2-7, with TRBD1 matching 7 bases. Per germline, CDR1 DFQATT and CDR2 SNEGSKA (reference sequence). V was pared by 6 bases and J by 3 bases, with 8 bases of the junction left unmatched. There are 13 residues in the CDR3. In DNA, the CDR3 is TGCAGTGCCTATCGACAGGGAGACTACGAGCAGTACTTC. This codes for CSAYRQGDYEQYF.

This sequence joins TRBV5-1 and TRBJ2-3; D is perhaps TRBD1 (6 bases). CDR1 is SGHRS, CDR2 YFSETQ, per germline. The CDR3 covers 14 residues. V was cut by 5 bases and J by 2 bases, with 12 bases left in between. This CDR3 reads CASRRGIHTDTQYF. For the CDR3, the DNA is TGCGCCAGCAGGAGGGGGATCCACACAGATACGCAGTATTTT.

This clonotype was seen a single time. This sequence joins TRBV4-1 and TRBJ1-3; tentative D call: TRBD1 (5 bases). This CDR3 has 15 residues. Germline lookup yields CDR1 MGHRA and CDR2 YSYEKL. The ends were cut back, 0 bases at V and 4 bases at J, with 10 bases in the middle. Written as DNA, the CDR3 is TGCGCCAGCAGCCAAGATGGGGCAGGGGGAAACACCATATATTTT. It is translated as CASSQDGAGGNTIYF.

The chain joins TRBV20-1 to TRBJ1-1; possible D gene TRBD1, 5 bases. Trimming cost V 6 bases and J 3 bases, with 17 bases left between them. This CDR3 has 14 amino acids. Germline V lookup: CDR1 DFQATT, CDR2 SNEGSKA (reference sequence). The CDR3 is CSAQRGGRDTEAFF. The CDR3 DNA is TGCAGTGCCCAGCGTGGGGGACGGGACACTGAAGCTTTCTTT.

The chain recombines TRBV19 with TRBJ1-1, with no clear D. V was trimmed by 5 bases and J by 0 bases, leaving 22 bases between them. CDR3 size: 18 residues. Germline CDR1 LNHDA, CDR2 SQIVND (reference sequence). The CDR3 region is CASSHGFGGEVMNTEAFF. In DNA, the CDR3 is TGTGCCAGTAGTCACGGATTTGGTGGGGAGGTCATGAACACTGAAGCTTTCTTT.

The gene calls are TRBV5-4 and TRBJ1-2; 10 positions agree with TRBD1. The V and J ends lost 0 bases and 8 bases, in that order; junction bases with no gene match: 4. Germline lookup yields CDR1 SGHNT and CDR2 YYREEE (reference sequence). The length of the CDR3 is 14 residues. As DNA, the CDR3 is TGTGCCAGCAGCTTGGGGACAGGGGGTGGAGGCTACACCTTC. Translating gives CASSLGTGGGGYTF.

The chain is built from TRBV19 and TRBJ1-1; D is undetermined. Germline CDR1 is LNHDA and CDR2 is SQIVND (reference sequence). Deletions cut 1 base from V and 2 bases from J, with 8 bases between. This CDR3 is 14 amino acids long. The CDR3 region has the DNA TGTGCCAGTAGTATAGGGACGGTAAACACTGAAGCTTTCTTT. The encoded protein is CASSIGTVNTEAFF.